The 20 T cell receptor beta chains below all came from one sample that was sequenced in a study of blood T cell repertoires in COVID-19. The table came from immunoSEQ multiplex PCR; TCRdb's copy has only in-frame clones and leaves some out. The sample has roughly 260,000 clones; around 89% are singletons. The source material was peripheral blood. These receptors originate from a woman aged 40 to 50 with acute or convalescent COVID-19.

The genes are TRBV19 and TRBJ2-3, with 12 positions matching TRBD2. From germline, CDR1 is LNHDA and CDR2 SQIVND (reference sequence). The CDR3 length is 16 residues. The J segment lost 2 bases and the V segment lost 10 bases, leaving 10 bases of the junction unmatched. CDR3 sequence reads: CATLPLAGGLTDTQYF. The CDR3 DNA follows: TGTGCCACCTTACCTCTAGCGGGGGGGCTCACAGATACGCAGTATTTT. The variable domain in full, with the rest retrieved from reference TRBV19 and TRBJ2-3, is DGGITQSPKYLFRKEGQNVTLSCEQNLNHDAMYWYRQDPGQGLRLIYYSQIVNDFQKGDIAEGYSVSREKKESFPLTVTSAQKNPTAFYLCATLPLAGGLTDTQYFGPGTRLTVL.

This clone has just one count. This chain joins TRBV10-2 and TRBJ1-1; D not resolved. Trimming left V 5 bases short and J 0 bases short, with 13 bases between. Looked up from germline, CDR1 is WSHSY and CDR2 is SAAADI. The CDR3 covers 15 residues. The CDR3 spells CASSLWEGMNTEAFF. In nucleotides, the CDR3 is TGCGCCAGCAGTCTTTGGGAGGGTATGAACACTGAAGCTTTCTTT.

This chain connects TRBV28 to TRBJ2-1; no clear D gene. Trimming removed 2 bases from V and 2 bases from J, with 10 bases in between. The V gene's germline CDR1 is MDHEN and CDR2 SYDVKM. There are 15 residues in the CDR3. CDR3 in DNA: TGTGCCAGCAGTTTACCCGGGTGGACCTACAATGAGCAGTTCTTC. Amino acids: CASSLPGWTYNEQFF.

The J gene is TRBJ1-1, the V gene TRBV2; D gene unclear. The V gene lost 6 bases and the J gene lost 1 base, with 15 bases spanning the gap. CDR1 SNHLY and CDR2 FYNNEI come from the germline V gene. This CDR3 has 15 amino acids. CDR3 coding DNA: TGTGCCAGCAGCCAAAGAGGTCGGGGGAACACTGAAGCTTTCTTT. Translated: CASSQRGRGNTEAFF. Full variable domain (rest looked up from reference TRBV2 and TRBJ1-1): EPEVTQTPSHQVTQMGQEVILRCVPISNHLYFYWYRQILGQKVEFLVSFYNNEISEKSEIFDDQFSVERPDGSNFTLKIRSTKLEDSAMYFCASSQRGRGNTEAFFGQGTRLTVV.

This chain uses TRBV19 with TRBJ1-1, with TRBD1 identical over 10 bases. This CDR3 is built from 14 residues. The germline gives CDR1 LNHDA, CDR2 SQIVND (reference sequence). J lost 6 bases, V lost 4 bases, and 5 bases had no gene match. The CDR3 sequence: CASSSGTGAAEAFF. The CDR3 nucleotides read TGTGCCAGTAGTAGCGGGACAGGGGCGGCTGAAGCTTTCTTT. The entire variable domain, with the rest obtained from reference TRBV19 and TRBJ1-1, is as follows: DGGITQSPKYLFRKEGQNVTLSCEQNLNHDAMYWYRQDPGQGLRLIYYSQIVNDFQKGDIAEGYSVSREKKESFPLTVTSAQKNPTAFYLCASSSGTGAAEAFFGQGTRLTVV.

The V and J genes are TRBV21-1 and TRBJ1-2; the table's D call, TRBD1, was not checked against the DNA. TRBV21-1 is described as a pseudogene. This CDR3 contains 15 residues. Written as DNA, the CDR3 is TGTGCCAGCAGCGCAACAGGGGGCGTCGGTTATGGCTACACCTTC. Its translation: CASSATGGVGYGYTF.

The chain combines TRBV11-2 with TRBJ1-3; D not resolved. The germline V gene encodes CDR1 SGHAT and CDR2 FQNNGV. There are 14 residues in the CDR3. Trimming pared 6 bases from V and 4 bases from J, leaving 13 bases between. The CDR3 bases are TGTGCCAGCAGTCCGCCAGCGCCGGGAAACACCATATATTTT. Amino acids: CASSPPAPGNTIYF.

This chain connects TRBV3-1 (or the pseudogene TRBV3-2) to TRBJ1-5; TRBD1 aligns across 8 bases. V lost 0 bases to trimming and J lost 5 bases; unmatched junction nucleotides: 3. Per the germline V gene, CDR1 is LGHDT and CDR2 is YNNKEL (reference sequence). The CDR3 is 15 amino acids. Here the CDR3 reads CASSQEGQGDQPQHF. Written as DNA, the CDR3 is TGTGCCAGCAGCCAAGAAGGACAGGGCGATCAGCCCCAGCATTTT.

The rearrangement uses TRBV10-3 and TRBJ1-1, with D tentatively TRBD1 (5 bases). The CDR3 length is 14 residues. The V end lost 6 bases, the J end lost 4 bases, and 15 bases lay between the germline ends. Germline V CDR1 and CDR2: ENHRY, SYGVKD. The CDR3 loop is CAIRVAGGGTEAFF. The DNA of the CDR3 is TGTGCCATCAGGGTTGCCGGGGGAGGCACTGAAGCTTTCTTT.

This chain uses TRBV28 with TRBJ2-7; weak D call: TRBD2 (5 bases). Germline CDR1 MDHEN, CDR2 SYDVKM. The CDR3 covers 17 residues. V was shortened by 3 bases and J by 2 bases, with 20 bases between the two germline ends. CDR3 in DNA: TGTGCCAGCAGTTTCTGTCCCGGACTTCTCTGGGCCTACGAGCAGTACGTC. It codes for CASSFCPGLLWAYEQYV.

The chain carries TRBV21-1 and TRBJ1-5; TRBD1, as called in the table, went unchecked against the DNA. TRBV21-1 is an annotated pseudogene. The CDR3 totals 17 residues. The chain's CDR3 is CASSSRDRVYSNQPQHF. As DNA, the CDR3 is TGTGCCAGCAGCAGCCGGGACAGGGTTTATAGCAATCAGCCCCAGCATTTT.

V and J are TRBV18 and TRBJ2-1; D is undetermined. V lost 0 bases and J 1 base, leaving 10 bases between the germline ends. The CDR3 runs 16 residues. Germline assignment: CDR1 KGHSH and CDR2 LQKENI. The CDR3: CASSPPSSGSYNEQFF. The CDR3 DNA reads as TGTGCCAGCTCACCACCGAGTTCCGGGTCCTACAATGAGCAGTTCTTC.

The chain couples TRBV6-5 to TRBJ1-1; TRBD1 might be the D (6 bases). Germline V gives CDR1 MNHEY, CDR2 SVGAGI. Deletions cut 6 bases from V and 1 base from J, with 9 bases between. CDR3 length: 13 amino acids. This CDR3 is CASSLGQNTEAFF. For the CDR3, the DNA is TGTGCCAGCAGCCTGGGACAGAACACTGAAGCTTTCTTT.

The rearrangement links TRBV6-2 or TRBV6-3 to TRBJ1-2, with 8 positions matching TRBD1. This CDR3 is built from 14 residues. Trimming took 5 bases from V and 5 from J; bases not matched to a gene: 7. The germline V gene has CDR1 MNHEY and CDR2 SVGEGT. The CDR3 DNA reads TGTGCCAGCAGTCATTCTCGGACAGGGTATGGCTACACCTTC. Protein sequence: CASSHSRTGYGYTF.

This chain uses TRBV3-1 (or the pseudogene TRBV3-2) with TRBJ2-1, with 8 bases lining up with TRBD2. Trimming cost V 4 bases and J 12 bases; bases outside gene matches: 5. The germline V gene encodes CDR1 LGHDT and CDR2 YNNKEL (reference sequence). The CDR3 spans 12 residues. The chain's CDR3 is CASSRRGGWQFF. For the CDR3, the DNA is TGTGCCAGCAGCCGACGGGGGGGATGGCAGTTCTTC.

A single count supports this clone. The rearrangement links TRBV5-6 to TRBJ1-5; D is possibly TRBD1 (5 bases). The V end was cut by 0 bases, the J end by 9 bases, with 10 bases between. This CDR3 has 13 amino acids. Germline CDR1 SGHDT, CDR2 YYEEEE. CDR3 sequence reads: CASSLAKRGPQHF. The DNA for the CDR3 is TGTGCCAGCAGCTTGGCGAAAAGGGGGCCCCAGCATTTT. The full variable domain, its missing parts supplied by reference TRBV5-6 and TRBJ1-5, is DAGVTQSPTHLIKTRGQQVTLRCSPKSGHDTVSWYQQALGQGPQFIFQYYEEEERQRGNFPDRFSGHQFPNYSSELNVNALLLGDSALYLCASSLAKRGPQHFGDGTRLSIL.

The chain is built from TRBV5-4 and TRBJ1-2; D might be TRBD1 (6 bases). Trimming shortened V by 4 bases and J by 5 bases, and 24 bases separated the two germline ends. This CDR3 spans 17 amino acids. Germline V gene lookup returns CDR1 SGHNT and CDR2 YYREEE (reference sequence). CDR3 DNA sequence: TGTGCCAGCAGCCCTGGGGGGGCAGAAAATTTCCTTTATGGCTACACCTTC. Its translation: CASSPGGAENFLYGYTF.

This chain uses TRBV5-1 with TRBJ1-1; D gene ambiguous. V lost 0 bases and J lost 7, with 10 bases in between. The germline V gene encodes CDR1 SGHRS and CDR2 YFSETQ. This CDR3 spans 13 amino acids. DNA for the CDR3: TGCGCCAGCAGCTTGGCTAGTGGCAGTGAAGCTTTCTTT. Residues: CASSLASGSEAFF. Looking up the rest from reference TRBV5-1 and TRBJ1-1 gives the full variable domain: KAGVTQTPRYLIKTRGQQVTLSCSPISGHRSVSWYQQTPGQGLQFLFEYFSETQRNKGNFPGRFSGRQFSNSRSEMNVSTLELGDSALYLCASSLASGSEAFFGQGTRLTVV.

CDR3 nucleotide sequence: TGCAGCGTTATGGTGGGAGGCTATGGCTACACCTTC. Its protein product is CSVMVGGYGYTF. This rearrangement joins TRBV29-1 to TRBJ1-2; the D is unclear. Trimming left V 5 bases short and J 4 bases short, with 11 bases between. This CDR3 is built from 12 residues. Germline CDR1 is SQVTM and CDR2 is ANQGSEA. Combining the CDR3 with reference TRBV29-1 and TRBJ1-2 gives the whole variable domain SAVISQKPSRDICQRGTSLTIQCQVDSQVTMMFWYRQQPGQSLTLIATANQGSEATYESGFVIDKFPISRPNLTFSTLTVSNMSPEDSSIYLCSVMVGGYGYTFGSGTRLTVV.

The chain is built from TRBV28 and TRBJ1-2; tentative D call: TRBD1 (6 bases). Trimming pared 7 bases from V and 6 bases from J, leaving 15 bases between. Germline CDR1 reads MDHEN; CDR2 reads SYDVKM. The CDR3 contains 13 residues. The CDR3, as DNA: TGTGCCAGCACCTCACAACAGGGCGATGGCTACACCTTC. It yields the protein CASTSQQGDGYTF.